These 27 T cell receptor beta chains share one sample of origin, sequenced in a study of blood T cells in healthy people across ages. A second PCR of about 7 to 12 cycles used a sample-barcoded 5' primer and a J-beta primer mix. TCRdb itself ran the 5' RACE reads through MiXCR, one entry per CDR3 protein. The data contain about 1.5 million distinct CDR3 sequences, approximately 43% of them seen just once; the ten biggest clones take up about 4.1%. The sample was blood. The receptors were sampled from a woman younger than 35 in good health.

As DNA, the CDR3 is TGTGCCAGCAAGGAAGAGGGACGGGTGGAGACCCAGTACTTC. Amino acids: CASKEEGRVETQYF. V usage is TRBV6-5 and J usage is TRBJ2-5; D could derive from TRBD1 or TRBD2 (5 bases each). The V gene lost 7 bases and the J gene lost 5 bases, with 17 bases spanning the gap. The CDR3 has 14 residues. CDR1 MNHEY and CDR2 SVGAGI come from the germline V gene.

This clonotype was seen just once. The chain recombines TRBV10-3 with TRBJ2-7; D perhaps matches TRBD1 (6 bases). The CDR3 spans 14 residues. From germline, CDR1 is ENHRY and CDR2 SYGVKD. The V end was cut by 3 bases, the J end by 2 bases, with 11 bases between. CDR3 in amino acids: CAISDTGPTYEQYF. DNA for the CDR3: TGTGCCATCAGTGACACAGGGCCTACCTACGAGCAGTACTTC.

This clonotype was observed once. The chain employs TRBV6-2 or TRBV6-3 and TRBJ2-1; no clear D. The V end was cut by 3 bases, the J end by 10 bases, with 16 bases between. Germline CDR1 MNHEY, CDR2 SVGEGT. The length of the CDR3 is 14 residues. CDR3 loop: CASSYQYLKDEQFF. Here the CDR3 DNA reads TGTGCCAGCAGTTATCAGTACTTGAAAGACGAGCAGTTCTTC.

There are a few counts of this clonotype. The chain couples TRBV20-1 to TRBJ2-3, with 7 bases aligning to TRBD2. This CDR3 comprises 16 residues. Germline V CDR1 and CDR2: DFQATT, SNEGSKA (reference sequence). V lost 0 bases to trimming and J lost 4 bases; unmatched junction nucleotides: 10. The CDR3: CSARDFSAGAADTQYF. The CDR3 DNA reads TGCAGTGCTAGAGATTTCAGCGCGGGAGCTGCAGATACGCAGTATTTT.

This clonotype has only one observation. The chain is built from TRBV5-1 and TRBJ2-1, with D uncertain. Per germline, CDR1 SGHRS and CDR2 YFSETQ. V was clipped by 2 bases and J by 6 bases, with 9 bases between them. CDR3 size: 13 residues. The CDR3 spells CASSFEPVNEQFF. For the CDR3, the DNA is TGCGCCAGCAGCTTCGAACCGGTCAATGAGCAGTTCTTC.

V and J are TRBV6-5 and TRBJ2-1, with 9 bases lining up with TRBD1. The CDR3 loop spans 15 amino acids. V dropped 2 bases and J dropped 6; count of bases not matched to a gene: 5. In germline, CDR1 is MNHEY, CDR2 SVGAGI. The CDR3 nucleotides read TGTGCCAGCAGTTACGGGACAGGGATCTCCAATGAGCAGTTCTTC. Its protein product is CASSYGTGISNEQFF.

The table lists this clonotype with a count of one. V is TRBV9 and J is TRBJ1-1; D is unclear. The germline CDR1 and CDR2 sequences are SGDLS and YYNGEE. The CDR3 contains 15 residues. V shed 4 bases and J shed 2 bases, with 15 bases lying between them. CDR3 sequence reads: CASSKYTRINTEAFF. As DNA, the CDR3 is TGTGCCAGCAGCAAATACACTAGGATAAACACTGAAGCTTTCTTT.

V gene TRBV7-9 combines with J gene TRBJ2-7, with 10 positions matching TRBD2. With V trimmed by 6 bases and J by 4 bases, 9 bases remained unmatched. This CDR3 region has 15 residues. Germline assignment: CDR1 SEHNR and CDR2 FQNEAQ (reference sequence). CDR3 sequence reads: CASSLSGRAIYEQYF. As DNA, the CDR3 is TGTGCCAGCAGTTTAAGCGGGAGGGCCATTTACGAGCAGTACTTC.

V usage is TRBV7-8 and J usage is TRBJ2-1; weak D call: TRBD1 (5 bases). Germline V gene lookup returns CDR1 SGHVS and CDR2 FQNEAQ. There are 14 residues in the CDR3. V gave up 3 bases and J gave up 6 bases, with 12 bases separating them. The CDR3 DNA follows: TGTGCCAGCAGCTTGACTCGAGACAGCAATGAGCAGTTCTTC. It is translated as CASSLTRDSNEQFF.

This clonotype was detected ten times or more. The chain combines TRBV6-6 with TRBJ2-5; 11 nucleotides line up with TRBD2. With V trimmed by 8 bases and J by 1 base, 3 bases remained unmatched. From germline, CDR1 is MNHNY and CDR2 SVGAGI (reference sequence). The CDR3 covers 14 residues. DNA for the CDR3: TGTGCCAGCCGTAGCGGGAGGGTCCAAGAGACCCAGTACTTC. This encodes CASRSGRVQETQYF.

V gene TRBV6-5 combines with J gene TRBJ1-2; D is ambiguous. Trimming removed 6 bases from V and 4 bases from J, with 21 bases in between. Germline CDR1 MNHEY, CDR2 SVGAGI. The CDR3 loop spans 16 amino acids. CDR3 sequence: CASSPSVGPKSYGYTF. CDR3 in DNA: TGTGCCAGCAGCCCTAGTGTAGGGCCCAAAAGCTATGGCTACACCTTC.

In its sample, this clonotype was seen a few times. The CDR3 DNA sequence: TGCAGCGTTGAATACGGGACCTACGAGCAGTACTTC. Protein sequence: CSVEYGTYEQYF. The chain is built from TRBV29-1 and TRBJ2-7, with a tentative D call TRBD2 (5 bases). Trimming stripped 2 bases from V and 2 bases from J, with 7 bases between. The CDR3 length is 12 residues. Per germline, CDR1 SQVTM and CDR2 ANQGSEA.

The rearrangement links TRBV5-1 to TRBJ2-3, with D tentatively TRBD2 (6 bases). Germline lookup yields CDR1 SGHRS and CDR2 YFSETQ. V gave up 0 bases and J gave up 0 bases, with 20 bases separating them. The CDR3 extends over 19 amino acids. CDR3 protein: CASSLARDRASGSTDTQYF. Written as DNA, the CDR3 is TGCGCCAGCAGCTTGGCCCGTGATAGGGCCAGCGGGAGCACAGATACGCAGTATTTT.

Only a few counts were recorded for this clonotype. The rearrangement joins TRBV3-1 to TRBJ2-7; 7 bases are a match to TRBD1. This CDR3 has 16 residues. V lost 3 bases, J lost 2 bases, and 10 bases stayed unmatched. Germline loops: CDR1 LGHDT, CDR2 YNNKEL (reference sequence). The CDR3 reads CASSHLWTGYTYEQYF. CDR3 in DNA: TGTGCCAGCAGCCACCTCTGGACAGGTTATACCTACGAGCAGTACTTC.

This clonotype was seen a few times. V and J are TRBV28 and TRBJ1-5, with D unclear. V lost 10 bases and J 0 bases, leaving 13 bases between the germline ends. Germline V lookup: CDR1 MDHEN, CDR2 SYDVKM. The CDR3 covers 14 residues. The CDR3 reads CATPGSASNQPQHF. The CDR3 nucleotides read TGTGCCACCCCCGGGTCGGCTAGCAATCAGCCCCAGCATTTT.

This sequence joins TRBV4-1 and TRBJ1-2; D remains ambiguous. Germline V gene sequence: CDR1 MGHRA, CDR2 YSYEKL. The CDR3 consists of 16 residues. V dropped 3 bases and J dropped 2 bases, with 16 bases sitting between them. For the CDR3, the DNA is TGCGCCAGCAGCCACCGCGGGCGATCTTCCAACTATGGCTACACCTTC. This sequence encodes CASSHRGRSSNYGYTF.

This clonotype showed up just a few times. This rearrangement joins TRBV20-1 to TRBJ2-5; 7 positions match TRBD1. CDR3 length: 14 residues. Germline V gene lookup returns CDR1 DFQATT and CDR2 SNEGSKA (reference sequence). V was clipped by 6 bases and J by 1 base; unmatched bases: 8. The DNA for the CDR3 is TGCAGTGCAGGGACAGTCATCACCCAAGAGACCCAGTACTTC. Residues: CSAGTVITQETQYF.

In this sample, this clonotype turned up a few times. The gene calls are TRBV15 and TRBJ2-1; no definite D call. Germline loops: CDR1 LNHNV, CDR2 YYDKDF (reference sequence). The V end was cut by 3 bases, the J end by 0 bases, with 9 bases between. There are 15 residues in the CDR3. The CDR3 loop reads CATSSDQSSYNEQFF. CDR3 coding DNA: TGTGCCACCAGCAGCGACCAGAGCTCCTACAATGAGCAGTTCTTC. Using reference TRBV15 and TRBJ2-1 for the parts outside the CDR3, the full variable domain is DAMVIQNPRYQVTQFGKPVTLSCSQTLNHNVMYWYQQKSSQAPKLLFHYYDKDFNNEADTPDNFQSRRPNTSFCFLDIRSPGLGDTAMYLCATSSDQSSYNEQFFGPGTRLTVL.

The CDR3 region is CASRPGRRTDTQYF. The CDR3, as DNA: TGTGCCAGCAGACCGGGACGGCGAACAGATACGCAGTATTTT. The chain uses TRBV6-6 and TRBJ2-3; D may correspond to TRBD1 or TRBD2 (5 bases each). Trimming pared 6 bases from V and 3 bases from J, leaving 13 bases between. The CDR3 has 14 amino acids. The V gene's germline CDR1 is MNHNY and CDR2 SVGAGI (reference sequence).

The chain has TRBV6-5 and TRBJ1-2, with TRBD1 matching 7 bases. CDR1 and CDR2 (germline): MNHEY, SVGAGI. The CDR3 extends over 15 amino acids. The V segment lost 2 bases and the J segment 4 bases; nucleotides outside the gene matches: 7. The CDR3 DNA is TGTGCCAGCAGTTACGCCGACAGGGCTTTCTATGGCTACACCTTC. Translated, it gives CASSYADRAFYGYTF.

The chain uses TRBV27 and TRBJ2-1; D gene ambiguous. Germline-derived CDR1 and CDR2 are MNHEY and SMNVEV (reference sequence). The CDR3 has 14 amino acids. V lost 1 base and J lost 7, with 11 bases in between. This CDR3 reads CASSLFPSGNEQFF. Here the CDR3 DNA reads TGTGCCAGCAGTTTATTTCCTAGTGGGAATGAGCAGTTCTTC.

The chain's CDR3 is CASSRTFDSEAFF. The CDR3 DNA reads as TGTGCCAGCAGCCGCACTTTTGACAGTGAAGCTTTCTTT. V and J are TRBV3-1 and TRBJ1-1; D possibly corresponds to TRBD1 (5 bases). The CDR3 covers 13 residues. V lost 4 bases and J lost 7, with 13 bases in between. Looked up from germline, CDR1 is LGHDT and CDR2 is YNNKEL (reference sequence).

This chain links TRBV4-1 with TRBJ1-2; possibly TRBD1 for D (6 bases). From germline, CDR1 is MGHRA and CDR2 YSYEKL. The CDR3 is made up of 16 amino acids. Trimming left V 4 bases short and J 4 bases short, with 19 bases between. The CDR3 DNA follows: TGCGCCAGCAGCCCAGGACAGCCGTTGATCACCTATGGCTACACCTTC. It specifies CASSPGQPLITYGYTF.

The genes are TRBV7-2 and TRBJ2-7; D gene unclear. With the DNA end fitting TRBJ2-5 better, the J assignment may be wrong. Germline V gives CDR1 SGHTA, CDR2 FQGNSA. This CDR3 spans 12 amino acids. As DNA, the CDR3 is TGTGCCAGCAGCTTAATCTGGGAGACCCAGTACTTC. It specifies CASSLIWETQYF.

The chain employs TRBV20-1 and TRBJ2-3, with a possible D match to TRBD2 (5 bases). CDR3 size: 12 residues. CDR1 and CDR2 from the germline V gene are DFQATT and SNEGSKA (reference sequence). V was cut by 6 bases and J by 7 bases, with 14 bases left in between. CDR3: CSAGLAAHTQYF. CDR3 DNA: TGCAGTGCAGGGCTAGCAGCACATACGCAGTATTTT.

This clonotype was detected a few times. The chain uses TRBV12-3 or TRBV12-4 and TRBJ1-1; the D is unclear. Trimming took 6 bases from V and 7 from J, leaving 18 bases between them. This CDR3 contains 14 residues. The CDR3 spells CASRALTPGGEAFF. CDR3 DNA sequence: TGTGCCAGCAGAGCACTAACCCCTGGCGGTGAAGCTTTCTTT.

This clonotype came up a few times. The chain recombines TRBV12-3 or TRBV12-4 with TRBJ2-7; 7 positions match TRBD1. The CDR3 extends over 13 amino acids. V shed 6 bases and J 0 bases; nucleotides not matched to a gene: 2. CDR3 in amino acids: CASRQGFSYEQYF. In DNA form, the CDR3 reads TGTGCCAGCAGACAGGGGTTCTCCTACGAGCAGTACTTC.